The entry that follows covers one TCR beta chain sequence. Its cognate antigen is unknown. The sample originates from a study of cytomegalovirus exposure and HLA in healthy donors. With 6 bases removed from V and 8 bases from J, the gap between germline ends came to 10 bases. The germline V gene has CDR1 LNHDA and CDR2 SQIVND (reference sequence). This CDR3 has 11 amino acids. Each donor's status was that of a healthy bone marrow donor. Primers for the PCR totalled 60 Vbeta and 13 Jbeta. Some clones are missing from TCRdb's copy, which holds only in-frame ones; the method was immunoSEQ multiplex PCR. The repertoire consists of tens of thousands of clones, with roughly three quarters occurring once and the leading ten covering 2.7%. Study-level results: Per a later analysis, roughly 17,000 TCR beta sequences showed association with HLA alleles at 0.05 false discovery rate. TRBV6-2, TRBV6-3 and some other V segments were excluded as indistinguishable.

The sample consisted of PBMCs. The clonotype was recovered from a man younger than 40 in good health and CMV-seronegative. V usage is TRBV19 and J usage is TRBJ1-1; maybe TRBD1 (6 bases). CDR3 sequence: CASRRGTEAFF. The CDR3, as DNA: TGTGCCAGTAGGAGGGGGACAGAAGCTTTCTTT.